This TCR beta chain appears in the sequencing data of a study of blood T cell repertoires in COVID-19. Generated by immunoSEQ multiplex PCR, the TCRdb table keeps only in-frame clones and is missing some. Among a few hundred thousand clones listed, about 85% were seen once. The receptor was isolated from a man aged 35-49 years with acute or convalescent COVID-19. Sequences were obtained from peripheral blood.

The CDR3 DNA sequence: TGTGCCAGCAGCGTAGTATCCTACGAGCAGTACTTC. Its translation is CASSVVSYEQYF. The rearrangement links TRBV9 to TRBJ2-7; D is unresolved. This CDR3 is 12 amino acids long. Trimming left V 0 bases short and J 1 base short, with 2 bases between. From germline, CDR1 is SGDLS and CDR2 YYNGEE.